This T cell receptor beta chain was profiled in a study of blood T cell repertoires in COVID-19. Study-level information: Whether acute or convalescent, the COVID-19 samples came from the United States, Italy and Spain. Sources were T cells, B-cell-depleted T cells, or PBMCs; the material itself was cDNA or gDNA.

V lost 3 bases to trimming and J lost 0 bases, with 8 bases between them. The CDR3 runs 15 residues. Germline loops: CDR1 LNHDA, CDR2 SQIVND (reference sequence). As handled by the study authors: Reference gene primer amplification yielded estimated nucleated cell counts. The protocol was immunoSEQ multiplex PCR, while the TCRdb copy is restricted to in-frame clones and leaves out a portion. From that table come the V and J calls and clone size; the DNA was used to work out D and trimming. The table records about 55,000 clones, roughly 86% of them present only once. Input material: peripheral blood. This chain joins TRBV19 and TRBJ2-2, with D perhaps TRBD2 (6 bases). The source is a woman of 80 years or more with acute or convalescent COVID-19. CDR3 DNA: TGTGCCAGTAGTATCGCGGGGTCGAACACCGGGGAGCTGTTTTTT. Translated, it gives CASSIAGSNTGELFF.